The rows below give T cell receptor beta chains drawn from one sample of a study of T cells in Graves' hyperthyroidism and ophthalmopathy. Using its own MiXCR run on the multiplex PCR reads, TCRdb lists one record per CDR3 protein. The sample lists a few hundred thousand distinct CDR3 sequences; about 18% were seen once. Material: blood. The receptors stem from a man between 18 and 35 years old with Graves' ophthalmopathy. The CDR3 runs from the conserved cysteine through the conserved F or W. Each record gives: V gene, CDR3 length, CDR3 protein.

v_call: TRBV5-6
cdr3_length: 13
cdr3_aa: CASSLRVIGELFF

v_call: TRBV3-1
cdr3_length: 15
cdr3_aa: CASSQEGQGGAGYTF

v_call: TRBV3-1
cdr3_length: 14
cdr3_aa: CASRLESGANVLTF

v_call: TRBV15
cdr3_length: 15
cdr3_aa: CATSRPGEGLHTQYF

v_call: TRBV10-3
cdr3_length: 16
cdr3_aa: CAISAPERGGPNEQFF

v_call: TRBV7-3
cdr3_length: 13
cdr3_aa: CASSGPGGGELFF

v_call: TRBV11-2
cdr3_length: 13
cdr3_aa: CASSVPWGETQYF

v_call: TRBV9
cdr3_length: 16
cdr3_aa: CASSVAQTGGVDEQFF

v_call: TRBV7-7
cdr3_length: 15
cdr3_aa: CASTKGGLSNQPQHF

v_call: TRBV4-1
cdr3_length: 14
cdr3_aa: CASSQGPGGREQYF

v_call: TRBV7-8
cdr3_length: 13
cdr3_aa: CASSQGWATEAFF

v_call: TRBV6-1
cdr3_length: 16
cdr3_aa: CASSFSRLAGGNEQFF

v_call: TRBV12-3/TRBV12-4
cdr3_length: 13
cdr3_aa: CASSLAAGGDQYF

v_call: TRBV20-1
cdr3_length: 15
cdr3_aa: CSAATGAHGDQPQHF

v_call: TRBV10-3
cdr3_length: 12
cdr3_aa: CAISGVEYGYTF

v_call: TRBV10-3
cdr3_length: 17
cdr3_aa: CAISAPLRGTGRTEAFF

v_call: TRBV4-1
cdr3_length: 12
cdr3_aa: CASSHDYYGYTF

v_call: TRBV3-1
cdr3_length: 13
cdr3_aa: CASSHKAVETQYF

v_call: TRBV11-2
cdr3_length: 13
cdr3_aa: CASSAGQTYGYTF

v_call: TRBV2
cdr3_length: 16
cdr3_aa: CASSEGGSSGANVLTF

v_call: TRBV6-1
cdr3_length: 15
cdr3_aa: CASSDGAGEVDTQYF

v_call: TRBV29-1
cdr3_length: 12
cdr3_aa: CSVESLWNEQYF

v_call: TRBV10-3
cdr3_length: 14
cdr3_aa: CAIRETTGFYEQYF

v_call: TRBV7-3
cdr3_length: 16
cdr3_aa: CASSLRVDRVGDEQFF

v_call: TRBV10-1
cdr3_length: 13
cdr3_aa: CATQLTGSAEAFF

v_call: TRBV7-6
cdr3_length: 15
cdr3_aa: CASSWGPGALNEQFF

v_call: TRBV3-1
cdr3_length: 13
cdr3_aa: CASSLQGVNEQFF

v_call: TRBV20-1
cdr3_length: 12
cdr3_aa: CSARDAGIPLHF

v_call: TRBV28
cdr3_length: 18
cdr3_aa: CASSLPAGASGDGETQYF

v_call: TRBV7-9
cdr3_length: 14
cdr3_aa: CASSLSGRNYEQYF

v_call: TRBV19
cdr3_length: 15
cdr3_aa: CASSIVGFSNQPQHF